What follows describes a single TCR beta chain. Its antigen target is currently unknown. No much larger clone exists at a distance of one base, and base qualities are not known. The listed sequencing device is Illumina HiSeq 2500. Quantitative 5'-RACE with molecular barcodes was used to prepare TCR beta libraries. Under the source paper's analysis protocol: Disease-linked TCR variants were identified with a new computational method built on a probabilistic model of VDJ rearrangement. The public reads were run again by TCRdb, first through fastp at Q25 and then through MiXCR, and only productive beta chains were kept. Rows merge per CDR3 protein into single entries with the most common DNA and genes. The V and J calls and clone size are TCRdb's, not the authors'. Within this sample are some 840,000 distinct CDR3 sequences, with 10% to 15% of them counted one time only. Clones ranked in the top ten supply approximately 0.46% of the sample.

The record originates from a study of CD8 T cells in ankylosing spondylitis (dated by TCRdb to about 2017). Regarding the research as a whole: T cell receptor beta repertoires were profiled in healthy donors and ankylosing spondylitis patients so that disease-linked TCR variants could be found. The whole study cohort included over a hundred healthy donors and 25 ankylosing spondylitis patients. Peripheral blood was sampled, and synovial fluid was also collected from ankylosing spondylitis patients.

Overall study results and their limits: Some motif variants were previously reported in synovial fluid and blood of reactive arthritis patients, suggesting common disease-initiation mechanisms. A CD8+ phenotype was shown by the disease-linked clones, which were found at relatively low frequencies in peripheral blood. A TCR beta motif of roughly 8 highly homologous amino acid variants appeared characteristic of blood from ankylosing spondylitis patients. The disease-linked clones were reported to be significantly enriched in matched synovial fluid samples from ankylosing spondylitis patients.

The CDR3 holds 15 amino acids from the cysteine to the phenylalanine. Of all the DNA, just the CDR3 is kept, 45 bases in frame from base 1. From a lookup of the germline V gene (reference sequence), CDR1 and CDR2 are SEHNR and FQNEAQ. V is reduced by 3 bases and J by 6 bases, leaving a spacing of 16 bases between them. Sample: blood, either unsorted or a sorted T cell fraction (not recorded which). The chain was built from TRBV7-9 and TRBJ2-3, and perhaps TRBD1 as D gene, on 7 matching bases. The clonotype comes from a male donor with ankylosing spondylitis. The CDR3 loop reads CASSFRDRGRDTQYF. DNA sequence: TGTGCCAGCAGCTTCCGGGACAGAGGGAGGGATACGCAGTATTTT.